One sample yielded the 29 T cell receptor beta chains listed below, sequenced in a study of blood T cell repertoires in COVID-19. Method: immunoSEQ multiplex PCR; TCRdb's copy keeps in-frame clones and lacks some. The table includes approximately 150,000 clones, 85% detected once. The sample comprised peripheral blood. These receptors were obtained from a human donor with acute or convalescent COVID-19. The donor label of this sample is uncertain.

The chain employs TRBV4-3 and TRBJ2-2; perhaps TRBD2 as D (6 bases). V was trimmed by 4 bases and J by 4 bases, leaving 13 bases between them. The CDR3 is 15 amino acids. Germline CDR1 LGHNA, CDR2 YSLEER. The DNA of the CDR3 is TGCGCCAGCAGCCGGGGCGGGAAGGGCACCGGGGAGCTGTTTTTT. It translates to CASSRGGKGTGELFF.

J is TRBJ2-3 and V is TRBV30, with 12 bases that match TRBD2. The J segment lost 2 bases and the V segment lost 2 bases, leaving 5 bases of the junction unmatched. This CDR3 region has 16 residues. Germline CDR1 GTSNPN, CDR2 SVGIG (reference sequence). The CDR3 coding sequence is TGTGCCTGGAGTATTAGACTAGCGGGAGTCACAGATACGCAGTATTTT. It is translated as CAWSIRLAGVTDTQYF.

The chain uses TRBV27 and TRBJ1-1, with unresolved D. Germline assignment: CDR1 MNHEY and CDR2 SMNVEV (reference sequence). The V and J ends lost 5 bases and 1 base respectively, with 11 bases between them. This CDR3 comprises 14 residues. The CDR3 DNA reads as TGTGCCAGCAGTCCCCGGTTAAAGAACACTGAAGCTTTCTTT. Its translation: CASSPRLKNTEAFF.

This rearrangement joins TRBV18 to TRBJ1-5; TRBD1 matches at 7 bases. The J segment lost 6 bases and the V segment lost 2 bases, leaving 4 bases of the junction unmatched. Germline V gene lookup returns CDR1 KGHSH and CDR2 LQKENI. The CDR3 runs 14 residues. The CDR3 sequence is CASSPSTGVQPQHF. DNA of the CDR3: TGTGCCAGCTCACCAAGTACAGGGGTTCAGCCCCAGCATTTT.

CDR3 bases: TGCGCCAGCAGTGAGATAGCGGGGCCTTTCGATGAGCAGTTCTTC. The encoded protein is CASSEIAGPFDEQFF. This chain uses TRBV10-1 with TRBJ2-1; 8 positions agree with TRBD2. CDR1 and CDR2 (germline): WNHNN, SYGVQD (reference sequence). This CDR3 is 15 amino acids long. The V segment lost 2 bases and the J segment 8 bases; nucleotides outside the gene matches: 8.

This chain uses TRBV4-2 with TRBJ2-3; 9 bases fit TRBD2. Trimming removed 0 bases from V and 4 bases from J; junction bases left unmatched: 8. The germline CDR1 and CDR2 sequences are LGHNA and YNFKEQ. CDR3 length: 17 amino acids. CDR3 sequence (DNA): TGTGCCAGCAGCCAAGATCAAAGCGGGGGGAGTCCAGATACGCAGTATTTT. Translating gives CASSQDQSGGSPDTQYF.

The rearrangement uses TRBV19 and TRBJ1-2; no clear D. The CDR3 extends over 13 amino acids. V shed 5 bases and J shed 4 bases, with 11 bases lying between them. CDR1 is LNHDA, CDR2 SQIVND, per germline (reference sequence). DNA of the CDR3: TGTGCCAGTAGTCCCCGGAGGGCCTATGGCTACACCTTC. It codes for CASSPRRAYGYTF.

The gene calls are TRBV10-3 and TRBJ2-3; a weak D match, TRBD2 (5 bases). Looked up from germline, CDR1 is ENHRY and CDR2 is SYGVKD. This CDR3 contains 16 residues. V shed 8 bases and J shed 1 base, with 19 bases lying between them. The CDR3, as DNA: TGTGCCATCCTCTGCTTTATGGGGAGCTGCACAGATACGCAGTATTTT. Residues: CAILCFMGSCTDTQYF.

The rearrangement links TRBV7-2 to TRBJ2-7, with D perhaps matching TRBD2 (5 bases). The CDR3 has 13 amino acids. V lost 5 bases to trimming and J lost 7 bases, with 15 bases between them. The V gene's germline CDR1 is SGHTA and CDR2 FQGNSA. In DNA form, the CDR3 reads TGTGCCAGCAGCCCTACACTAGGGATAGAGCAGTACGTC. Its translation: CASSPTLGIEQYV.

The rearrangement joins TRBV5-1 to TRBJ2-5, with 8 bases identical to TRBD2. This CDR3 spans 15 amino acids. The V gene end was trimmed by 0 bases and the J gene end by 4 bases; junction bases not matched to a gene: 5. The germline CDR1 and CDR2 sequences are SGHRS and YFSETQ. For the CDR3, the DNA is TGCGCCAGCAGCTTGGTGTCTAGCGGGCCAGAGACCCAGTACTTC. Its protein is CASSLVSSGPETQYF.

This chain connects TRBV7-2 to TRBJ2-2, with D possibly TRBD1 on 6 matching bases. Per the germline V gene, CDR1 is SGHTA and CDR2 is FQGNSA. V lost 5 bases and J lost 6, with 19 bases in between. The CDR3 has 16 amino acids. The CDR3 DNA reads as TGTGCCAGCAGCACAACAGGGTGGTCTAGGGCCGGGGAGCTGTTTTTT. This encodes CASSTTGWSRAGELFF.

The V call is TRBV6-4, the J call TRBJ2-2, with D tentatively TRBD1 (7 bases). Germline lookup yields CDR1 MRHNA and CDR2 SNTAGT. The CDR3 consists of 15 residues. V was pared by 8 bases and J by 2 bases, with 15 bases between. The CDR3 spells CASDSGQVNTGELFF. In nucleotides, the CDR3 is TGTGCCAGCGATAGCGGACAGGTCAACACCGGGGAGCTGTTTTTT.

This clone was seen once. This rearrangement joins TRBV19 to TRBJ1-6; 7 bases fit TRBD1. Trimming removed 7 bases from V and 5 bases from J; junction bases left unmatched: 5. The germline gives CDR1 LNHDA, CDR2 SQIVND (reference sequence). This CDR3 spans 14 amino acids. Here the CDR3 reads CASTVTGHNSPLHF. The CDR3 DNA reads TGTGCCAGTACTGTGACAGGGCATAATTCACCCCTCCACTTT.

This clone was observed once. The rearrangement joins TRBV5-6 to TRBJ2-5; 10 bases are a match to TRBD2. Looked up from germline, CDR1 is SGHDT and CDR2 is YYEEEE. With V trimmed by 4 bases and J by 2 bases, 5 bases remained unmatched. This CDR3 spans 15 amino acids. The CDR3 sequence is CASSLLAGPQETQYF. The CDR3 bases are TGTGCCAGCAGCCTACTAGCGGGACCACAAGAGACCCAGTACTTC.

This clone showed up just a few times. This sequence joins TRBV28 and TRBJ1-3; a weak D match, TRBD1 (5 bases). CDR1 and CDR2 from the germline V gene are MDHEN and SYDVKM. Between the trimmed V and J ends, which lost 6 bases and 0 bases, there was a span of 9 bases. The CDR3 length is 14 residues. The CDR3 DNA is TGTGCCAGCAGAAGACAGCGCTCTGGAAACACCATATATTTT. This encodes CASRRQRSGNTIYF.

The chain combines TRBV2 with TRBJ1-1, with a tentative D call TRBD1 (5 bases). V lost 3 bases and J lost 0, with 8 bases in between. Germline CDR1 and CDR2: SNHLY and FYNNEI. The CDR3 spans 14 residues. CDR3 protein: CASSEGPMNTEAFF. The CDR3 coding sequence is TGTGCCAGCAGTGAGGGGCCTATGAACACTGAAGCTTTCTTT.

J is TRBJ1-5 and V is TRBV6-5; TRBD1 is a possible D gene (5 bases). CDR1 is MNHEY, CDR2 SVGAGI, per germline. The CDR3 has 14 residues. V was pared by 8 bases and J by 4 bases, with 15 bases between. CDR3 sequence (DNA): TGTGCCAGCGGCTTGGGGCCAGCTAATCAGCCCCAGCATTTT. Protein sequence: CASGLGPANQPQHF.

V usage is TRBV7-6 and J usage is TRBJ2-3; 9 bases align to TRBD1. The germline gives CDR1 SGHVS, CDR2 FNYEAQ. This CDR3 has 15 amino acids. V lost 8 bases to trimming and J lost 0 bases; unmatched junction nucleotides: 6. The CDR3 reads CASRRQGVSTDTQYF. Here the CDR3 DNA reads TGTGCCAGCCGACGACAGGGGGTGAGCACAGATACGCAGTATTTT.

This chain joins TRBV27 and TRBJ1-2, with 11 bases aligning to TRBD1. CDR1 MNHEY and CDR2 SMNVEV come from the germline V gene (reference sequence). J lost 5 bases, V lost 4 bases, and 3 bases had no gene match. The CDR3 totals 14 residues. CDR3 coding DNA: TGTGCCAGCAGTTACGGGACAGGGGGTTATGGCTACACCTTC. This encodes CASSYGTGGYGYTF.

Notes on this clone: This sample also contains other DNA sequences that code for the same CDR3. This chain connects TRBV7-3 to TRBJ1-2; D may be TRBD1 (5 bases). The CDR3 spans 13 residues. CDR1 SGHTA and CDR2 FQGTGA come from the germline V gene. Deletions cut 2 bases from V and 8 bases from J, with 12 bases between. CDR3 nucleotide sequence: TGTGCCAGCAGCTTAGGGCAGGGAGGCGGCTACACCTTC. This translates into CASSLGQGGGYTF.

This clone was picked up a small number of times. This chain uses TRBV6-2 or TRBV6-3 with TRBJ2-2; 10 bases fit TRBD2. Trimming took 6 bases from V and 5 from J; bases not matched to a gene: 24. Germline V CDR1 and CDR2: MNHEY, SVGEGT. The CDR3 loop spans 21 amino acids. Here the CDR3 reads CASSILYEFWLAGARTGELFF. For the CDR3, the DNA is TGTGCCAGCAGCATCCTTTACGAGTTTTGGCTAGCGGGAGCGCGGACCGGGGAGCTGTTTTTT.

The chain uses TRBV7-2 and TRBJ1-1; TRBD1 matches at 8 bases. The ends lost 5 bases at V and 6 bases at J; junction bases unmatched: 8. The CDR3 covers 14 residues. CDR1 is SGHTA, CDR2 FQGNSA, per germline. Written as DNA, the CDR3 is TGTGCCAGCAGCCCTTCAGGGGGCGCGGCTGAAGCTTTCTTT. It specifies CASSPSGGAAEAFF.

The CDR3 region is CASSFQEGYTDTQYF. In nucleotides, the CDR3 is TGTGCCAGCAGCTTCCAGGAGGGTTACACAGATACGCAGTATTTT. V usage is TRBV5-4 and J usage is TRBJ2-3, with TRBD2 as a possible D gene (6 bases). Germline CDR1 reads SGHNT; CDR2 reads YYREEE (reference sequence). Trimming cost V 2 bases and J 2 bases, with 12 bases left between them. The length of the CDR3 is 15 residues.

CDR3 bases: TGTGCCAGCAGCCAAGTGCAGGGGGCGCTCACCGGGGAGCTGTTTTTT. This sequence encodes CASSQVQGALTGELFF. The rearrangement uses TRBV3-1 (or the pseudogene TRBV3-2) and TRBJ2-2; 8 nucleotides match TRBD1. Trimming at V came to 1 base and at J to 4 bases, leaving 5 bases not matched to a gene. CDR1 and CDR2 from the germline V gene are LGHDT and YNNKEL (reference sequence). The length of the CDR3 is 16 residues.

The V and J genes are TRBV12-3 or TRBV12-4 and TRBJ2-3; D is unclear. Trimming cost V 7 bases and J 5 bases, with 13 bases left between them. This CDR3 is 13 amino acids long. The CDR3 reads CASTPNGRDTQYF. In DNA form, the CDR3 reads TGTGCCAGCACCCCTAATGGGCGAGATACGCAGTATTTT.

The chain uses TRBV5-1 and TRBJ2-7; weak D call: TRBD2 (7 bases). Trimming removed 3 bases at V and 6 bases at J, with 19 bases between. This CDR3 spans 15 amino acids. The germline V gene encodes CDR1 SGHRS and CDR2 YFSETQ. CDR3 sequence: CASSSGVPGGGEQYF. CDR3 DNA: TGCGCCAGCAGCTCGGGAGTCCCGGGGGGCGGCGAGCAGTACTTC.

This chain joins TRBV7-3 and TRBJ1-1; D not resolved. In germline, CDR1 is SGHTA, CDR2 FQGTGA. Trimming removed 5 bases from V and 2 bases from J, with 9 bases in between. The CDR3 has 13 residues. The CDR3 DNA is TGTGCCAGCAGCCCAACCAGTAACACTGAAGCTTTCTTT. This codes for CASSPTSNTEAFF.

The V call is TRBV18, the J call TRBJ2-3; tentative D call: TRBD2 (6 bases). Trimming removed 6 bases from V and 4 bases from J, with 11 bases in between. The CDR3 consists of 13 residues. Germline V CDR1 and CDR2: KGHSH, LQKENI. CDR3 DNA sequence: TGTGCCAGCTCCACGACTAGTGCAGATACGCAGTATTTT. Translating it yields CASSTTSADTQYF.

The chain links TRBV9 to TRBJ1-5; tentative D call: TRBD1 (6 bases). The CDR3 has 15 residues. The V and J ends lost 4 bases and 0 bases respectively, with 11 bases between them. Germline V gene sequence: CDR1 SGDLS, CDR2 YYNGEE. CDR3 residues: CASSQSGDSNQPQHF. The CDR3 DNA sequence: TGTGCCAGCAGCCAGTCAGGGGATAGCAATCAGCCCCAGCATTTT.